The TCR beta chain described here comes from a study of blood T cells in healthy people across ages. This clonotype appeared once. CDR3 size: 16 residues. Germline V gives CDR1 SGDLS, CDR2 YYNGEE. The germline V and J ends were trimmed by 2 bases and 2 bases, with 16 bases remaining between them. A J-beta primer mix and a sample-barcoded 5' primer were used in a second PCR of roughly 6 to 11 cycles. TCRdb re-called the 5' RACE reads through MiXCR, storing one row per CDR3 protein. The table records over 300,000 distinct CDR3 sequences, 45% to 60% of them present only once. The V gene is TRBV9, the J gene TRBJ2-5; tentatively, D is TRBD2 (5 bases). This clonotype was sampled from a man between 60 and 75 years old in good health. Sample: blood. CDR3 loop: CASSVAGYHSQETQYF. CDR3 DNA sequence: TGTGCCAGCAGCGTCGCGGGCTATCATTCTCAAGAGACCCAGTACTTC.